These T cell receptor beta chains were read from a single sample in a study of T-cell memory formation after mild COVID-19. TCRdb re-derived calls from the 5' RACE reads in MiXCR, one entry per CDR3 protein. The sample carries 540,000 or so distinct CDR3 sequences, about a fifth recorded once. The sequenced sample was PBMCs or a T cell subset sorted from them (not recorded which). The receptors were gathered from an adult woman who had mild COVID-19 (a few samples of this study predate the infection). Cell type and time point are not known. CDR3s include the opening cysteine and the closing phenylalanine or tryptophan. Fields, in order: D gene, V gene, J gene, clone size, CDR3 length, CDR3 protein, CDR3 DNA. D genes are given only for firm matches. Expanded clones get a size class; other rows say once, few or many, or leave the size out.

d_gene: NA
v_gene: TRBV30
j_gene: TRBJ1-2
abundance: NA
len: 14
CDR3aa: CAWSVLSGTRGYTF
CDR3nt: TGTGCCTGGAGTGTACTTTCCGGGACCCGAGGCTACACCTTC

d_gene: NA
v_gene: TRBV29-1
j_gene: TRBJ2-6
abundance: many
len: 13
CDR3aa: CSVLLSGANVLTF
CDR3nt: TGCAGCGTTCTCCTCTCTGGGGCCAACGTCCTGACTTTC

d_gene: NA
v_gene: TRBV28
j_gene: TRBJ2-7
abundance: few
len: 12
CDR3aa: CASSFSPFGQYF
CDR3nt: TGTGCCAGCAGTTTTTCGCCTTTCGGGCAGTACTTC

d_gene: NA
v_gene: TRBV7-8
j_gene: TRBJ2-4
abundance: few
len: 14
CDR3aa: CASSARGAKNIQYF
CDR3nt: TGTGCCAGCAGCGCCAGAGGAGCCAAAAACATTCAGTACTTC

d_gene: NA
v_gene: TRBV19
j_gene: TRBJ2-5
abundance: few
len: 15
CDR3aa: CASSEGTVKDETQYF
CDR3nt: TGTGCCAGTAGTGAAGGGACGGTCAAGGACGAGACCCAGTACTTC

d_gene: NA
v_gene: TRBV12-3/TRBV12-4
j_gene: TRBJ2-5
abundance: few
len: 12
CDR3aa: CASSQSYETQYF
CDR3nt: TGTGCCAGCAGTCAATCGTATGAGACCCAGTACTTC

d_gene: NA
v_gene: TRBV2
j_gene: TRBJ2-7
abundance: NA
len: 13
CDR3aa: CATRQGLSYEQYF
CDR3nt: TGTGCCACTAGACAGGGACTCTCCTACGAGCAGTACTTC

d_gene: TRBD1
v_gene: TRBV4-2
j_gene: TRBJ1-4
abundance: NA
len: 15
CDR3aa: CASSRPGQGYEKLFF
CDR3nt: TGTGCCAGCAGCCGACCGGGACAGGGGTATGAAAAACTGTTTTTT

d_gene: NA
v_gene: TRBV20-1
j_gene: TRBJ2-1
abundance: few
len: 13
CDR3aa: CSALFGSYNEQFF
CDR3nt: TGCAGTGCTCTCTTTGGCTCCTACAATGAGCAGTTCTTC

d_gene: TRBD2
v_gene: TRBV4-2
j_gene: TRBJ2-1
abundance: few
len: 20
CDR3aa: CASSHDTGTSGGAYIDEQFF
CDR3nt: TGTGCCAGCAGCCATGACACCGGGACTAGCGGGGGGGCGTACATCGATGAGCAGTTCTTC

d_gene: TRBD1
v_gene: TRBV5-4
j_gene: TRBJ2-7
abundance: NA
len: 15
CDR3aa: CASSLAGTGGDEQYF
CDR3nt: TGTGCCAGCAGCTTGGCCGGGACAGGAGGGGACGAGCAGTACTTC

d_gene: TRBD2
v_gene: TRBV19
j_gene: TRBJ2-1
abundance: NA
len: 15
CDR3aa: CASSTLAGDLNEQFF
CDR3nt: TGTGCCAGTAGTACACTAGCGGGGGACCTCAATGAGCAGTTCTTC

d_gene: NA
v_gene: TRBV25-1
j_gene: TRBJ2-3
abundance: NA
len: 13
CDR3aa: CATFGETTDTQYF
CDR3nt: TGTGCCACCTTTGGGGAAACCACAGATACGCAGTATTTT

d_gene: NA
v_gene: TRBV7-8
j_gene: TRBJ2-4
abundance: NA
len: 14
CDR3aa: CASSLARPLNIQYF
CDR3nt: TGTGCCAGCAGCTTAGCCCGCCCTCTAAACATTCAGTACTTC

d_gene: NA
v_gene: TRBV7-8
j_gene: TRBJ1-2
abundance: NA
len: 14
CDR3aa: CASSFRDSSYGYTF
CDR3nt: TGTGCCAGCAGCTTCCGGGACTCGAGCTATGGCTACACCTTC

d_gene: NA
v_gene: TRBV20-1
j_gene: TRBJ2-3
abundance: many
len: 13
CDR3aa: CSAQGPDTDTQYF
CDR3nt: TGCAGTGCCCAGGGACCCGACACAGATACGCAGTATTTT

d_gene: TRBD1
v_gene: TRBV7-3
j_gene: TRBJ1-1
abundance: NA
len: 16
CDR3aa: CASSQTGQLMNTEAFF
CDR3nt: TGTGCCAGCAGCCAAACGGGACAGCTCATGAACACTGAAGCTTTCTTT

d_gene: TRBD1
v_gene: TRBV7-2
j_gene: TRBJ2-2
abundance: few
len: 19
CDR3aa: CASSLLITGTGRNTGELFF
CDR3nt: TGTGCCAGCAGCTTACTAATCACCGGGACAGGGAGGAACACCGGGGAGCTGTTTTTT

d_gene: NA
v_gene: TRBV6-1
j_gene: TRBJ1-1
abundance: NA
len: 14
CDR3aa: CASSERGGNTEAFF
CDR3nt: TGTGCCAGCAGTGAAAGGGGGGGGAACACTGAAGCTTTCTTT

d_gene: NA
v_gene: TRBV5-1
j_gene: TRBJ2-2
abundance: few
len: 15
CDR3aa: CASSLARRYTGELFF
CDR3nt: TGCGCCAGCAGCTTGGCCAGGAGGTACACCGGGGAGCTGTTTTTT

d_gene: TRBD2
v_gene: TRBV6-5
j_gene: TRBJ2-3
abundance: NA
len: 14
CDR3aa: CASGSGRGTDTQYF
CDR3nt: TGTGCCAGCGGAAGCGGGAGGGGGACAGATACGCAGTATTTT

d_gene: NA
v_gene: TRBV7-6
j_gene: TRBJ2-3
abundance: NA
len: 15
CDR3aa: CASSLHGSRTDTQYF
CDR3nt: TGTGCCAGCAGCTTACACGGGAGCCGCACAGATACGCAGTATTTT

d_gene: NA
v_gene: TRBV6-1
j_gene: TRBJ2-5
abundance: NA
len: 13
CDR3aa: CASSEAVRETQYF
CDR3nt: TGTGCCAGCAGTGAAGCGGTTCGGGAGACCCAGTACTTC

d_gene: NA
v_gene: TRBV6-1
j_gene: TRBJ1-2
abundance: few
len: 16
CDR3aa: CASSEPWEGGSYGYTF
CDR3nt: TGTGCCAGCAGTGAACCTTGGGAAGGGGGTTCCTATGGCTACACCTTC

d_gene: NA
v_gene: TRBV6-2/TRBV6-3
j_gene: TRBJ2-7
abundance: few
len: 16
CDR3aa: CASSYLDSKFEVAQYF
CDR3nt: TGTGCCAGCAGTTATCTGGACAGCAAATTTGAAGTGGCGCAGTACTTC

d_gene: NA
v_gene: TRBV5-1
j_gene: TRBJ2-1
abundance: NA
len: 16
CDR3aa: CASSLASGVSYNEQFF
CDR3nt: TGCGCCAGCAGCTTGGCCTCAGGGGTCTCCTACAATGAGCAGTTCTTC

d_gene: NA
v_gene: TRBV19
j_gene: TRBJ2-1
abundance: NA
len: 12
CDR3aa: CASSIEYNEQFF
CDR3nt: TGTGCCAGTAGTATCGAATACAATGAGCAGTTCTTC

d_gene: NA
v_gene: TRBV12-3/TRBV12-4
j_gene: TRBJ2-3
abundance: NA
len: 15
CDR3aa: CASSLWLGGADTQYF
CDR3nt: TGTGCCAGCAGTTTATGGTTGGGGGGCGCAGATACGCAGTATTTT

d_gene: NA
v_gene: TRBV6-5
j_gene: TRBJ2-7
abundance: few
len: 15
CDR3aa: CASSLLGTISYEQYF
CDR3nt: TGTGCCAGCAGTCTACTAGGGACAATCTCCTACGAGCAGTACTTC

d_gene: NA
v_gene: TRBV10-2
j_gene: TRBJ2-1
abundance: NA
len: 12
CDR3aa: CASSELGNEQFF
CDR3nt: TGCGCCAGCAGTGAATTGGGCAATGAGCAGTTCTTC

d_gene: TRBD2
v_gene: TRBV5-1
j_gene: TRBJ2-1
abundance: NA
len: 16
CDR3aa: CASSSGLAGEYNEQFF
CDR3nt: TGCGCCAGCAGCTCAGGACTAGCGGGGGAGTACAATGAGCAGTTCTTC

d_gene: TRBD1
v_gene: TRBV9
j_gene: TRBJ2-1
abundance: few
len: 16
CDR3aa: CASSPQTGGSYNEQFF
CDR3nt: TGTGCCAGCAGCCCGCAGACAGGGGGCTCCTACAATGAGCAGTTCTTC

d_gene: TRBD2
v_gene: TRBV7-7
j_gene: TRBJ2-1
abundance: NA
len: 16
CDR3aa: CASSPGGLAGSREQFF
CDR3nt: TGTGCTAGCAGCCCCGGGGGACTAGCGGGAAGTAGGGAGCAGTTCTTC